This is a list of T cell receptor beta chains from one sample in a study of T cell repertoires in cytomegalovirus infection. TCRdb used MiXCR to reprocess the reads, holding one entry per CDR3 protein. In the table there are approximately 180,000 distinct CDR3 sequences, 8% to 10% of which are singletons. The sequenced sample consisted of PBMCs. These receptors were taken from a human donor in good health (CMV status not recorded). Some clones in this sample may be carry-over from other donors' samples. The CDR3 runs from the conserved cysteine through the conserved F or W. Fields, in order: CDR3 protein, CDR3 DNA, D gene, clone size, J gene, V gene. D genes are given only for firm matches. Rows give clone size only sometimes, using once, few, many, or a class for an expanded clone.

cdr3_aa: CASSVTGGAGKTEAFF
cdr3_nt: TGTGCCAGCAGTGTGACAGGGGGCGCTGGTAAGACTGAAGCTTTCTTT
d_call: TRBD1
clone_size: -
j_call: TRBJ1-1
v_call: TRBV28

cdr3_aa: CATSDFGQGSFDEQFF
cdr3_nt: TGTGCCACCAGTGATTTCGGCCAGGGTTCTTTCGATGAGCAGTTCTTC
d_call: -
clone_size: many
j_call: TRBJ2-1
v_call: TRBV24-1

cdr3_aa: CASSAVGTANQPQHF
cdr3_nt: TGTGCCAGCAGCGCGGTGGGTACAGCCAATCAGCCCCAGCATTTT
d_call: -
clone_size: many
j_call: TRBJ1-5
v_call: TRBV6-1

cdr3_aa: CASSLSGGADEQFF
cdr3_nt: TGTGCCAGCAGCCTCAGCGGGGGGGCCGATGAGCAGTTCTTC
d_call: TRBD2
clone_size: many
j_call: TRBJ2-1
v_call: TRBV7-8

cdr3_aa: CASSEEDRALRGYTF
cdr3_nt: TGTGCCAGCAGTGAAGAGGACAGGGCCCTAAGAGGCTACACCTTC
d_call: TRBD1
clone_size: few
j_call: TRBJ1-2
v_call: TRBV6-1

cdr3_aa: CASSFGGGVYNEQFF
cdr3_nt: TGCGCCAGCAGCTTTGGTGGCGGAGTCTACAATGAGCAGTTCTTC
d_call: -
clone_size: -
j_call: TRBJ2-1
v_call: TRBV5-1

cdr3_aa: CASSPRSLEGYTF
cdr3_nt: TGTGCCAGCAGTCCCAGGTCCCTGGAGGGCTACACCTTC
d_call: -
clone_size: many
j_call: TRBJ1-2
v_call: TRBV12-3/TRBV12-4

cdr3_aa: CSAKGADTQYF
cdr3_nt: TGCAGTGCTAAGGGGGCAGATACGCAGTATTTT
d_call: -
clone_size: -
j_call: TRBJ2-3
v_call: TRBV20-1

cdr3_aa: CASSPDRGPLYSNQPQHF
cdr3_nt: TGTGCCAGCAGCCCGGACAGGGGCCCTCTCTATAGCAATCAGCCCCAGCATTTT
d_call: TRBD1
clone_size: many
j_call: TRBJ1-5
v_call: TRBV7-2

cdr3_aa: CASSFGQGVKNIQYF
cdr3_nt: TGTGCCAGCAGTTTTGGTCAGGGGGTCAAAAACATTCAGTACTTC
d_call: TRBD1
clone_size: many
j_call: TRBJ2-4
v_call: TRBV28

cdr3_aa: CATSDLLNTEAFF
cdr3_nt: TGTGCCACCAGTGATCTCCTGAACACTGAAGCTTTCTTT
d_call: -
clone_size: few
j_call: TRBJ1-1
v_call: TRBV24-1

cdr3_aa: CASSLVARTNEKLFF
cdr3_nt: TGTGCCAGCAGCTTAGTAGCCAGAACTAATGAAAAACTGTTTTTT
d_call: -
clone_size: many
j_call: TRBJ1-4
v_call: TRBV7-2

cdr3_aa: CASSPDRGLTDTQYF
cdr3_nt: TGTGCCAGCAGCCCGGACAGGGGGCTAACAGATACGCAGTATTTT
d_call: TRBD1
clone_size: many
j_call: TRBJ2-3
v_call: TRBV12-3/TRBV12-4

cdr3_aa: CASSDSGRETQYF
cdr3_nt: TGTGCCAGCAGCGATTCGGGGAGGGAGACCCAGTACTTC
d_call: -
clone_size: -
j_call: TRBJ2-5
v_call: TRBV6-6

cdr3_aa: CASSIVNSINEQFF
cdr3_nt: TGTGCCAGTAGTATAGTAAACAGTATCAATGAGCAGTTCTTC
d_call: -
clone_size: few
j_call: TRBJ2-1
v_call: TRBV19

cdr3_aa: CASSPDSGGRTYEQYF
cdr3_nt: TGTGCCAGCAGTCCAGATAGCGGGGGCCGGACCTACGAGCAGTACTTC
d_call: TRBD2
clone_size: many
j_call: TRBJ2-7
v_call: TRBV6-2/TRBV6-3

cdr3_aa: CSARHLAGPSYNEQFF
cdr3_nt: TGCAGTGCTAGACACCTAGCGGGTCCATCCTACAATGAGCAGTTCTTC
d_call: TRBD2
clone_size: -
j_call: TRBJ2-1
v_call: TRBV20-1

cdr3_aa: CSVVQETYEQYF
cdr3_nt: TGCAGCGTTGTACAGGAGACCTACGAGCAGTACTTC
d_call: -
clone_size: many
j_call: TRBJ2-7
v_call: TRBV29-1

cdr3_aa: CASSIGIVVGGYTF
cdr3_nt: TGTGCCAGTAGTATTGGGATAGTGGTCGGTGGCTACACCTTC
d_call: -
clone_size: few
j_call: TRBJ1-2
v_call: TRBV19

cdr3_aa: CASSDNWTGIEKLFF
cdr3_nt: TGTGCCAGCAGTGATAACTGGACAGGGATTGAAAAACTGTTTTTT
d_call: TRBD1
clone_size: -
j_call: TRBJ1-4
v_call: TRBV6-1

cdr3_aa: CASSLYVDFLNTEAFF
cdr3_nt: TGTGCCAGCAGCTTATACGTCGATTTCTTGAACACTGAAGCTTTCTTT
d_call: -
clone_size: many
j_call: TRBJ1-1
v_call: TRBV11-3

cdr3_aa: CSAQPGQGYGYTF
cdr3_nt: TGCAGTGCTCAGCCGGGACAGGGGTATGGCTACACCTTC
d_call: TRBD1
clone_size: -
j_call: TRBJ1-2
v_call: TRBV20-1

cdr3_aa: CASSLGGVGTTTNEKLFF
cdr3_nt: TGTGCCAGCAGCTTAGGTGGGGTTGGGACAACAACTAATGAAAAACTGTTTTTT
d_call: -
clone_size: many
j_call: TRBJ1-4
v_call: TRBV7-2

cdr3_aa: CASSPQGFANEKLFF
cdr3_nt: TGTGCCAGCAGCCCCCAGGGATTCGCAAATGAAAAACTGTTTTTT
d_call: -
clone_size: -
j_call: TRBJ1-4
v_call: TRBV28

cdr3_aa: CASSLSSGSEQYF
cdr3_nt: TGTGCCAGCAGCCTCTCTTCCGGATCGGAGCAGTACTTC
d_call: -
clone_size: many
j_call: TRBJ2-7
v_call: TRBV11-3

cdr3_aa: CSVGVVGTGELFF
cdr3_nt: TGCAGCGTTGGGGTGGTGGGAACCGGGGAGCTGTTTTTT
d_call: -
clone_size: few
j_call: TRBJ2-2
v_call: TRBV29-1

cdr3_aa: CASSLRASAVFF
cdr3_nt: TGTGCCAGCAGTTTGAGGGCTAGCGCAGTGTTCTTC
d_call: -
clone_size: -
j_call: TRBJ2-1
v_call: TRBV28

cdr3_aa: CASSPLRGLVYGYTF
cdr3_nt: TGTGCCAGCAGCCCTTTGAGGGGGCTAGTCTATGGCTACACCTTC
d_call: TRBD1
clone_size: many
j_call: TRBJ1-2
v_call: TRBV7-2

cdr3_aa: CASSPLRGGEQFF
cdr3_nt: TGTGCCAGCAGCCCCCTCCGGGGGGGTGAGCAGTTCTTC
d_call: TRBD2
clone_size: many
j_call: TRBJ2-1
v_call: TRBV7-6

cdr3_aa: CASRLDADYGYTF
cdr3_nt: TGTGCCAGCAGACTAGATGCGGATTATGGCTACACCTTC
d_call: -
clone_size: -
j_call: TRBJ1-2
v_call: TRBV27

cdr3_aa: CASSPDRAAADTQYF
cdr3_nt: TGTGCCAGCTCGCCGGACAGGGCGGCGGCAGATACGCAGTATTTT
d_call: TRBD1
clone_size: many
j_call: TRBJ2-3
v_call: TRBV18

cdr3_aa: CASSPSGTGIYEQYF
cdr3_nt: TGTGCCAGCAGTCCCTCCGGGACAGGTATTTACGAGCAGTACTTC
d_call: TRBD1
clone_size: many
j_call: TRBJ2-7
v_call: TRBV28

cdr3_aa: CASSLKPGLLETQYF
cdr3_nt: TGTGCCAGCAGCTTAAAGCCGGGGCTGCTGGAGACCCAGTACTTC
d_call: -
clone_size: many
j_call: TRBJ2-5
v_call: TRBV7-2

cdr3_aa: CASSLTSGVLNEQFF
cdr3_nt: TGTGCCAGCAGCTTGACCAGCGGGGTTCTCAATGAGCAGTTCTTC
d_call: TRBD2
clone_size: many
j_call: TRBJ2-1
v_call: TRBV7-2

cdr3_aa: CASSSTGWEKLFF
cdr3_nt: TGTGCCAGCAGTTCAACCGGATGGGAAAAACTGTTTTTT
d_call: -
clone_size: many
j_call: TRBJ1-4
v_call: TRBV6-2/TRBV6-3

cdr3_aa: CASSPRGLGSNEKLFF
cdr3_nt: TGTGCCAGCAGTCCACGCGGGCTGGGGTCGAATGAAAAACTGTTTTTT
d_call: -
clone_size: -
j_call: TRBJ1-4
v_call: TRBV28

cdr3_aa: CASSWGQGNYGYTF
cdr3_nt: TGTGCCAGCAGCTGGGGACAGGGGAACTATGGCTACACCTTC
d_call: TRBD1
clone_size: many
j_call: TRBJ1-2
v_call: TRBV7-8

cdr3_aa: CASSKKPGINYGYTF
cdr3_nt: TGTGCCAGCAGTAAAAAACCAGGCATTAACTATGGCTACACCTTC
d_call: -
clone_size: many
j_call: TRBJ1-2
v_call: TRBV28

cdr3_aa: CASSPREVQETQYF
cdr3_nt: TGTGCCAGCAGCCCCCGGGAGGTTCAAGAGACCCAGTACTTC
d_call: TRBD2
clone_size: few
j_call: TRBJ2-5
v_call: TRBV5-4

cdr3_aa: CASSTPDRGNYGYTF
cdr3_nt: TGTGCCAGCAGTACCCCGGACAGGGGGAACTATGGCTACACCTTC
d_call: TRBD1
clone_size: many
j_call: TRBJ1-2
v_call: TRBV6-2/TRBV6-3

cdr3_aa: CASSLALTGVSNSPLHF
cdr3_nt: TGTGCCAGCAGCTTAGCGTTGACAGGGGTTAGTAATTCACCCCTCCACTTT
d_call: TRBD1
clone_size: many
j_call: TRBJ1-6
v_call: TRBV7-2